This entry features one T cell receptor (beta chain) sequence. Its antigen is currently unknown. The data were taken from a study of T cells after yellow fever vaccination. Points from the study as a whole: Of the clonotypes, a small share occurred in both CD4 and CD8 compartments. Primary-vaccination clones mostly resurfaced post-booster (under 98% CD4, under 90% CD8).

A 5'RACE template-switching step, the method used to make TCR cDNA, added a universal primer site and UMIs. TCRdb reprocessed the 5' RACE reads via MiXCR and lists one record per CDR3 protein. The data contain 200,000 to 300,000 distinct CDR3 sequences, under 15% of them singletons. The germline CDR1 and CDR2 sequences are LNHDA and SQIVND (reference sequence). V lost 6 bases and J lost 0, with 14 bases in between. The CDR3 loop spans 15 amino acids. This sequence originates from a man in his thirties or forties who received the YFV17D yellow fever vaccine. The specimen was CD4+ T cells sorted from PBMCs, collected 45 days after the yellow fever booster vaccination. This chain uses TRBV19 with TRBJ1-1; D not certain. The CDR3 protein is CASSYRGDMNTEAFF. The CDR3 nucleotides read TGTGCCAGTAGCTATCGTGGCGACATGAACACTGAAGCTTTCTTT.